These 15 T cell receptor beta chains originate from one sample sequenced in a study of ipilimumab plus nivolumab after autologous stem cell transplantation. The table came from immunoSEQ multiplex PCR; TCRdb's copy has only in-frame clones and leaves some out. The sample records around 84,000 clones, 75% to 85% being singletons. The input for sequencing was PBMCs, taken in a trial of ipilimumab plus nivolumab as post-transplant consolidation. All receptors derive from a male donor with diffuse large B-cell lymphoma.

V is TRBV6-5 and J is TRBJ1-1, with no clear D. CDR1 and CDR2 (germline): MNHEY, SVGAGI. The CDR3 runs to 12 residues. V dropped 9 bases and J dropped 5 bases, with 13 bases sitting between them. CDR3 region: CASEPQATEAFF. Here the CDR3 DNA reads TGTGCCAGTGAGCCCCAAGCGACTGAAGCTTTCTTT.

The genes are TRBV18 and TRBJ1-2; 11 positions match TRBD1. The V segment lost 3 bases and the J segment 3 bases; nucleotides outside the gene matches: 3. The V gene's germline CDR1 is KGHSH and CDR2 LQKENI. This CDR3 comprises 15 residues. This CDR3 reads CASSPGQGADYGYTF. The CDR3 DNA sequence: TGTGCCAGCTCACCCGGACAGGGGGCTGACTATGGCTACACCTTC.

V usage is TRBV6-5 and J usage is TRBJ1-2; D is possibly TRBD1 (6 bases). CDR1 is MNHEY and CDR2 is SVGAGI in the germline V gene. The germline V and J ends were trimmed by 6 bases and 5 bases, with 13 bases remaining between them. The CDR3 is 13 residues long. The CDR3 spells CASSGGPAYGYTF. For the CDR3, the DNA is TGTGCCAGCAGCGGGGGCCCCGCGTATGGCTACACCTTC.

The V call is TRBV6-1, the J call TRBJ1-2; D uncertain. From germline, CDR1 is MNHNS and CDR2 SASEGT. The CDR3 has 11 amino acids. Deletions cut 5 bases from V and 7 bases from J, with 8 bases between. CDR3 in amino acids: CASSSRAGYTF. CDR3 bases: TGTGCCAGCAGTAGCCGGGCTGGCTACACCTTC.

This clone was seen a few times. The chain couples TRBV11-2 to TRBJ1-5; no firm D call. This CDR3 has 13 amino acids. CDR1 SGHAT and CDR2 FQNNGV come from the germline V gene. Deletions cut 0 bases from V and 5 bases from J, with 5 bases between. CDR3 sequence reads: CASSLERDQPQHF. CDR3 in DNA: TGTGCCAGCAGCTTAGAAAGGGATCAGCCCCAGCATTTT.

The rearrangement uses TRBV7-9 and TRBJ1-1; D perhaps matches TRBD1 (6 bases). This CDR3 region has 15 residues. CDR1 and CDR2 from the germline V gene are SEHNR and FQNEAQ (reference sequence). The V gene lost 4 bases and the J gene lost 5 bases, with 17 bases spanning the gap. For the CDR3, the DNA is TGTGCCAGCAGCTCAGCGACAGGCGTAGCGACTGAAGCTTTCTTT. Its translation is CASSSATGVATEAFF.

The chain recombines TRBV7-9 with TRBJ1-5, with D possibly TRBD1 on 6 matching bases. The CDR3 extends over 16 amino acids. The V end was cut by 0 bases, the J end by 7 bases, with 16 bases between. Germline values: CDR1 SEHNR, CDR2 FQNEAQ (reference sequence). CDR3 region: CASSLALGGGRQPQHF. Written as DNA, the CDR3 is TGTGCCAGCAGCTTAGCTTTGGGCGGGGGCCGGCAGCCCCAGCATTTT.

This clone occurred a few times. The rearrangement links TRBV4-3 to TRBJ2-7; D might be TRBD2 (6 bases). CDR3 length equals 13 residues. The V gene's germline CDR1 is LGHNA and CDR2 YSLEER. Trimming left V 2 bases short and J 4 bases short, with 9 bases between. The CDR3 sequence is CASSQRRAYEQYF. In DNA form, the CDR3 reads TGCGCCAGCAGCCAAAGGAGGGCGTACGAGCAGTACTTC.

The table lists this clone with a count of one. The chain combines TRBV28 with TRBJ1-1; D is undetermined. Germline CDR1 is MDHEN and CDR2 is SYDVKM. The length of the CDR3 is 11 residues. V was clipped by 10 bases and J by 1 base, with 7 bases between them. This chain's CDR3 is CATDPNTEAFF. CDR3 DNA: TGTGCCACTGACCCGAACACTGAAGCTTTCTTT. The variable domain in full, completed from reference TRBV28 and TRBJ1-1, reads DVKVTQSSRYLVKRTGEKVFLECVQDMDHENMFWYRQDPGLGLRLIYFSYDVKMKEKGDIPEGYSVSREKKERFSLILESASTNQTSMYLCATDPNTEAFFGQGTRLTVV.

This clone was seen a few times. The V gene is TRBV2, the J gene TRBJ1-2, with 8 nucleotides matching TRBD1. Germline CDR1 reads SNHLY; CDR2 reads FYNNEI. The CDR3 loop spans 14 amino acids. V shed 7 bases, J shed 7 bases, and the junction held 11 bases outside the gene matches. CDR3 DNA: TGTGCCAGCAACCGACAAGGACAGGGCTCTGGCTACACCTTC. Translation: CASNRQGQGSGYTF.

The chain has TRBV25-1 and TRBJ1-2; 8 bases are shared with TRBD1. Germline CDR1 MGHDK, CDR2 SYGVNS. The V gene end was trimmed by 1 base and the J gene end by 7 bases; junction bases not matched to a gene: 5. The CDR3 consists of 14 residues. The CDR3 spells CASSELDREGGYTF. In DNA form, the CDR3 reads TGTGCCAGCAGTGAATTGGACAGGGAGGGTGGCTACACCTTC.

The chain uses TRBV6-6 and TRBJ1-4; D perhaps matches TRBD1 (5 bases). Germline CDR1 reads MNHNY; CDR2 reads SVGAGI (reference sequence). CDR3 length: 12 amino acids. V was trimmed by 5 bases and J by 7 bases, leaving 8 bases between them. CDR3 amino acids: CASSTGFEKLFF. CDR3 coding DNA: TGTGCCAGCAGTACAGGTTTTGAAAAACTGTTTTTT.

The chain has TRBV28 and TRBJ1-4; 9 nucleotides agree with TRBD1. The germline gives CDR1 MDHEN, CDR2 SYDVKM. The V segment lost 4 bases and the J segment 3 bases; nucleotides outside the gene matches: 6. This CDR3 has 16 amino acids. CDR3 DNA: TGTGCCAGCAGTTCCCGACAGGGGGTGTCTAATGAAAAACTGTTTTTT. It translates to CASSSRQGVSNEKLFF. The full variable domain, with the rest looked up from reference TRBV28 and TRBJ1-4, is DVKVTQSSRYLVKRTGEKVFLECVQDMDHENMFWYRQDPGLGLRLIYFSYDVKMKEKGDIPEGYSVSREKKERFSLILESASTNQTSMYLCASSSRQGVSNEKLFFGSGTQLSVL.

The genes are TRBV6-1 and TRBJ2-7; no reliable D call. The germline gives CDR1 MNHNS, CDR2 SASEGT. This CDR3 spans 11 amino acids. Trimming removed 8 bases from V and 3 bases from J, with 8 bases in between. The CDR3 reads CASRWNYEQYF. Here the CDR3 DNA reads TGTGCCAGCCGGTGGAACTACGAGCAGTACTTC.

The V gene is TRBV2, the J gene TRBJ2-1, with 9 bases lining up with TRBD2. Germline V CDR1 and CDR2: SNHLY, FYNNEI. The CDR3 sequence is 15 residues long. Trimming cost V 4 bases and J 0 bases; bases outside gene matches: 1. This CDR3 reads CASSASGASYNEQFF. In DNA form, the CDR3 reads TGTGCCAGCAGTGCTAGCGGGGCCTCCTACAATGAGCAGTTCTTC. Supplemented by reference TRBV2 and TRBJ2-1, the full variable domain reads EPEVTQTPSHQVTQMGQEVILRCVPISNHLYFYWYRQILGQKVEFLVSFYNNEISEKSEIFDDQFSVERPDGSNFTLKIRSTKLEDSAMYFCASSASGASYNEQFFGPGTRLTVL.